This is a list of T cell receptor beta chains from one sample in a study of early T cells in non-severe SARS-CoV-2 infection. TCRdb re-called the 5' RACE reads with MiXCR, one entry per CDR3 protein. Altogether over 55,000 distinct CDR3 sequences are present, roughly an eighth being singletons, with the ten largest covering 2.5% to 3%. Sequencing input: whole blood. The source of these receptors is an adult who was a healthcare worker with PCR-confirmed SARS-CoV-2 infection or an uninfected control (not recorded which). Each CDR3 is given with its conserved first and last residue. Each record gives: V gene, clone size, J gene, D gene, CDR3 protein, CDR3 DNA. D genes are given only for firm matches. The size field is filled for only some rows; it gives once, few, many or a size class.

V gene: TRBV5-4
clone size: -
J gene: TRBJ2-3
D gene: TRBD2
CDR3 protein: CASSSGLAGSDTQYF
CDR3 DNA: TGTGCCAGCAGCTCGGGACTAGCGGGGTCCGATACGCAGTATTTT

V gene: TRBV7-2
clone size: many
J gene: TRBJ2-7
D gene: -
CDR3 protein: CASSLGSPLYYEQYF
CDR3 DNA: TGTGCCAGCAGCTTAGGCTCTCCCCTTTACTACGAGCAGTACTTC

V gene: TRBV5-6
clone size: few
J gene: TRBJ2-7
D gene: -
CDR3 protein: CASSPGTTVANEQYF
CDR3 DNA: TGTGCCAGCAGCCCCGGGACAACCGTAGCCAACGAGCAGTACTTC

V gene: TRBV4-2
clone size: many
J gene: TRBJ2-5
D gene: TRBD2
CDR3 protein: CASSRLAGGLDPETQYF
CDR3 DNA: TGTGCCAGCAGCCGATTAGCGGGAGGCCTCGACCCGGAGACCCAGTACTTC

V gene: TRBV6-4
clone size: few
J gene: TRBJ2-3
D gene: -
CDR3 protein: CASRDRESDTQYF
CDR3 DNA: TGTGCCAGCAGGGACCGGGAGTCAGATACGCAGTATTTT

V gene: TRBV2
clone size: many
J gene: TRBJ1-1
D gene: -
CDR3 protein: CASSHSRDSTKAFF
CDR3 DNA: TGTGCCAGCAGTCATAGCCGGGACTCTACGAAAGCTTTCTTT

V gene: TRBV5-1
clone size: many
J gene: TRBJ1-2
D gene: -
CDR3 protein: CASSLDGERGYTF
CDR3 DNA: TGCGCCAGCAGCTTGGATGGGGAGAGGGGCTACACCTTC

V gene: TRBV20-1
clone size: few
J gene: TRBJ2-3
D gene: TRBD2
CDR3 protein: CSVRGGPDTQYF
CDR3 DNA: TGCAGTGTCCGGGGGGGGCCAGATACGCAGTATTTT

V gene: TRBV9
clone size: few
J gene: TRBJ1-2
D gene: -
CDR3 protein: CASSQNRAGLAGYTF
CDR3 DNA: TGTGCCAGCAGCCAGAACCGAGCGGGTTTGGCTGGCTACACCTTC

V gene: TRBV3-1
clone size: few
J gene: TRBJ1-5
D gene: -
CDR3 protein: CASSHGDYLSNQPQHF
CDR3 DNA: TGTGCCAGCAGCCACGGGGACTACCTGAGCAATCAGCCCCAGCATTTT

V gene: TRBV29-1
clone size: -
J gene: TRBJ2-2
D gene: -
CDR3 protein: CSVEFSNKNTGELFF
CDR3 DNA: TGCAGCGTTGAATTTTCCAATAAGAACACCGGGGAGCTGTTTTTT

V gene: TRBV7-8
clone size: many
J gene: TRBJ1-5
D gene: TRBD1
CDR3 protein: CASSTPGTGAPPGNQPQHF
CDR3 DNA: TGTGCCAGCAGCACCCCCGGGACAGGAGCGCCGCCTGGCAATCAGCCCCAGCATTTT

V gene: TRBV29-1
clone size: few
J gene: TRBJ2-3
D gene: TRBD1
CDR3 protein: CSVTGTESPDTQYF
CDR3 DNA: TGCAGCGTGACCGGGACAGAATCGCCAGATACGCAGTATTTT

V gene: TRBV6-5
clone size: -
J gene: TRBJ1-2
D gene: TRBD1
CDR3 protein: CASSTRTGGDGYTF
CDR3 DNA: TGTGCCAGCAGTACCAGGACAGGGGGCGATGGCTACACCTTC

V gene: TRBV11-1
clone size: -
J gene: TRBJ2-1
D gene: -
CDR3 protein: CASSRAAAGNNEQFF
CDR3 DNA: TGTGCCAGCAGCCGGGCGGCTGCCGGAAACAATGAGCAGTTCTTC

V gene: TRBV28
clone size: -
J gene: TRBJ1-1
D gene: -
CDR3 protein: CASSLQGTEAFF
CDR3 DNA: TGTGCCAGCAGTTTACAGGGAACTGAAGCTTTCTTT